The 17 T cell receptor beta chains below all came from one sample that was sequenced in a study of vaccination and CD4 T cells after COVID-19. Treatment of the sample: approximately 9-day PBMC culture with coronavirus spike peptide pools or control peptides (ViraFEST assay). These receptors are not linked to any known antigen. The Oncomine TCR Beta short-read assay was what sequenced the DNA obtained from cultured CD4+ T cells. TCRdb processed the PCR reads anew with MiXCR; each CDR3 protein has one entry. The table records roughly 14,000 distinct CDR3 sequences, around a third of them present only once. The sequencing here drew on CD4+ T cells from blood, cultured in vitro, taken after SARS-CoV-2 vaccination. The source is a human donor who had recovered from COVID-19.

This clonotype was found once. J is TRBJ1-4 and V is TRBV7-9; D perhaps matches TRBD1 (5 bases). V was pared by 6 bases and J by 8 bases, with 19 bases between. Germline CDR1 SEHNR, CDR2 FQNEAQ (reference sequence). CDR3 size: 15 residues. CDR3 residues: CASSLYRAGGEKLFF. DNA for the CDR3: TGTGCCAGCAGTTTATACCGAGCGGGGGGGGAAAAACTGTTTTTT. Variable domain in full (rest from reference TRBV7-9 and TRBJ1-4): DTGVSQNPRHKITKRGQNVTFRCDPISEHNRLYWYRQTLGQGPEFLTYFQNEAQLEKSRLLSDRFSAERPKGSFSTLEIQRTEQGDSAMYLCASSLYRAGGEKLFFGSGTQLSVL.

The chain carries TRBV7-9 and TRBJ1-6, with 8 bases that match TRBD1. Germline values: CDR1 SEHNR, CDR2 FQNEAQ (reference sequence). The junction had 10 bases not matched to a gene; V was cut back by 5 bases and J by 7 bases. The CDR3 totals 16 residues. This CDR3 reads CASSQGQGFSNSPLHF. As DNA, the CDR3 is TGTGCCAGCAGCCAAGGACAGGGTTTCTCGAATTCACCCCTCCACTTT.

This clonotype was seen a few times. The J gene is TRBJ1-5, the V gene TRBV6-1; TRBD1 is a possible D gene (5 bases). Per the germline V gene, CDR1 is MNHNS and CDR2 is SASEGT. Trimming cost V 4 bases and J 6 bases, with 10 bases left between them. This CDR3 spans 13 amino acids. The CDR3 nucleotides are TGTGCCAGCAGTGCCAGGGCTGGTCAGCCCCAGCATTTT. This codes for CASSARAGQPQHF.

The genes are TRBV15 and TRBJ1-5; 8 bases match TRBD1. The V segment lost 4 bases and the J segment 6 bases; nucleotides outside the gene matches: 2. Germline V gene lookup returns CDR1 LNHNV and CDR2 YYDKDF (reference sequence). This CDR3 contains 13 residues. The CDR3 loop reads CATSITGGQPQHF. The CDR3, as DNA: TGTGCCACCAGCATTACAGGGGGTCAGCCCCAGCATTTT.

The chain couples TRBV2 to TRBJ2-7; D ambiguous. This CDR3 has 12 residues. The V gene's germline CDR1 is SNHLY and CDR2 FYNNEI. V lost 4 bases and J 3 bases, leaving 7 bases between the germline ends. This chain's CDR3 is CASSGAGYEQYF. CDR3 coding DNA: TGTGCCAGCAGTGGGGCTGGCTACGAGCAGTACTTC.

The CDR3 is CASRGRGGRNEQFF. As DNA, the CDR3 is TGTGCCAGTAGAGGGAGGGGGGGGCGAAATGAGCAGTTCTTC. J is TRBJ2-1 and V is TRBV19, with D possibly matching TRBD2 (7 bases). V lost 6 bases and J 7 bases, leaving 16 bases between the germline ends. The CDR3 runs 14 residues. The germline CDR1 and CDR2 sequences are LNHDA and SQIVND (reference sequence).

By its share, this clonotype is medium-sized. The rearrangement joins TRBV7-2 to TRBJ2-3; 15 bases fit TRBD2. Germline loops: CDR1 SGHTA, CDR2 FQGNSA. The V and J ends lost 4 bases and 9 bases, in that order; junction bases with no gene match: 5. CDR3 length: 15 amino acids. DNA of the CDR3: TGTGCCAGCAGCTCCGGACTAGCGGGAGGGAACACGCAGTATTTT. Amino acid sequence: CASSSGLAGGNTQYF.

This clonotype was counted only a few times. The chain employs TRBV20-1 and TRBJ2-1; D is perhaps TRBD2 (5 bases). Germline CDR1 reads DFQATT; CDR2 reads SNEGSKA (reference sequence). The CDR3 is 15 residues long. The V and J ends lost 3 bases and 0 bases respectively, with 12 bases between them. CDR3 loop: CSASRAVSSYNEQFF. CDR3 sequence (DNA): TGCAGTGCTAGCCGAGCGGTTAGCTCCTACAATGAGCAGTTCTTC.

Details on this clonotype: One end of the junction is discordant with germline, which a read error may explain. This chain joins TRBV7-2 and TRBJ2-7, with a tentative D call TRBD1 (5 bases). The CDR3 has 12 amino acids. Germline values: CDR1 SGHTA, CDR2 FQGNSA. The CDR3, as DNA: TGTGCCAGCAGCTTTGGGGCCTCCGACAGATCCTTC. It codes for CASSFGASDRSF.

The rearrangement uses TRBV20-1 and TRBJ1-6; the match to TRBD1 covers 9 bases. CDR3 length equals 13 residues. Germline V gene sequence: CDR1 DFQATT, CDR2 SNEGSKA (reference sequence). J lost 10 bases, V lost 4 bases, and 5 bases had no gene match. This chain's CDR3 is CSATGQGVSPLHF. CDR3 sequence (DNA): TGCAGTGCTACGGGACAGGGTGTATCACCCCTCCACTTT.

The chain has TRBV10-3 and TRBJ2-7; tentatively, D is TRBD1 (5 bases). The DNA end lines up better with TRBJ2-5; the J call may be wrong. Germline V lookup: CDR1 ENHRY, CDR2 SYGVKD. The CDR3 is 12 residues long. CDR3 loop: CAISSKGETQYF. The DNA for the CDR3 is TGTGCCATCAGTTCGAAGGGGGAGACCCAGTACTTC.

The chain carries TRBV6-1 and TRBJ2-3; 9 bases are a match to TRBD2. With 6 bases clipped from V and 5 bases from J, the junction kept 9 bases outside the gene matches. The CDR3 extends over 15 amino acids. The V gene's germline CDR1 is MNHNS and CDR2 SASEGT. CDR3 sequence (DNA): TGTGCCAGCAGGACCGGGACTAGCCCTATAGATACGCAGTATTTT. This encodes CASRTGTSPIDTQYF.

The table lists this clonotype with a few counts. The chain combines TRBV6-1 with TRBJ2-4; D is tentatively TRBD1 or TRBD2 (6 bases each). V lost 8 bases and J 3 bases, leaving 20 bases between the germline ends. Per germline, CDR1 MNHNS and CDR2 SASEGT. The CDR3 spans 16 residues. The CDR3 coding sequence is TGTGCCAGCCACAGCCCGGGGGCCGCAGGCAAAAACATTCAGTACTTC. It encodes CASHSPGAAGKNIQYF.

This clonotype was found a few times. J is TRBJ1-6 and V is TRBV27, with D tentatively TRBD1 (5 bases). Germline CDR1 MNHEY, CDR2 SMNVEV (reference sequence). The V gene lost 6 bases and the J gene lost 0 bases, with 15 bases spanning the gap. This CDR3 has 17 amino acids. CDR3 DNA: TGTGCCAGCAGACCCCGGGACGGGAGCTCCTATAATTCACCCCTCCACTTT. Translating gives CASRPRDGSSYNSPLHF.

This chain joins TRBV19 and TRBJ1-1, with D unresolved. This CDR3 comprises 14 residues. Germline assignment: CDR1 LNHDA and CDR2 SQIVND (reference sequence). V lost 5 bases, J lost 0 bases, and 10 bases lay in between. The CDR3 spells CASSGGRMNTEAFF. As DNA, the CDR3 is TGTGCCAGTAGTGGCGGACGGATGAACACTGAAGCTTTCTTT.

CDR3 protein: CASSLVPQGQYEQYF. For the CDR3, the DNA is TGTGCCAGCAGCTTAGTCCCGCAGGGTCAGTACGAGCAGTACTTC. This chain links TRBV7-2 with TRBJ2-7; D might be TRBD1 (5 bases). Trimming shortened V by 1 base and J by 4 bases, and 14 bases separated the two germline ends. The CDR3 length is 15 residues. Germline lookup yields CDR1 SGHTA and CDR2 FQGNSA. Filled out from reference TRBV7-2 and TRBJ2-7, the complete variable domain reads GAGVSQSPSNKVTEKGKDVELRCDPISGHTALYWYRQSLGQGLEFLIYFQGNSAPDKSGLPSDRFSAERTGGSVSTLTIQRTQQEDSAVYLCASSLVPQGQYEQYFGPGTRLTVT.

This clonotype was counted between two and nine times. The chain has TRBV20-1 and TRBJ1-1, with 8 bases matching TRBD1. J was trimmed by 1 base and V by 6 bases; bases with no gene match: 1. This CDR3 is built from 12 residues. CDR1 and CDR2 (germline): DFQATT, SNEGSKA (reference sequence). This chain's CDR3 is CSATGGNTEAFF. The CDR3 nucleotides read TGCAGTGCCACAGGGGGGAACACTGAAGCTTTCTTT.